This passage covers 7 T cell receptor beta chains from one sample sequenced in a study of post-analysis software for immune sequencing data. General study points: Patients carried roughly five TRBV segments more frequently than controls did, and TRBV5-6, TRBV5-1 and TRBV20-1 were among them.

TCR beta libraries were prepared from cDNA with unique molecular identifiers. Each CDR3 protein is one row after TCRdb ran MiXCR on the PCR reads. The sample has hundreds of thousands of distinct CDR3 sequences, roughly 45% seen once. No antigen has been identified for these receptors. The specimen was blood. The receptors derive from a girl between 5 and 17 years old with multiple sclerosis.

This clonotype was recorded a few times. The chain uses TRBV5-1 and TRBJ2-1, with 10 bases identical to TRBD2. Germline-derived CDR1 and CDR2 are SGHRS and YFSETQ. J gave up 9 bases and V 0 bases, and 6 bases lay outside the gene matches. The CDR3 sequence is 15 residues long. For the CDR3, the DNA is TGCGCCAGCAGCTTGGGCAGCGGGAGGGCCGTTGAGCAGTTCTTC. Encoded protein: CASSLGSGRAVEQFF.

This rearrangement joins TRBV12-3 or TRBV12-4 to TRBJ2-3, with D hard to call. Trimming took off 3 bases at V and 1 base at J, with 8 bases between the two ends. The CDR3 consists of 14 residues. CDR3 residues: CASSFYDGTDTQYF. CDR3 DNA: TGTGCCAGCAGTTTTTACGACGGCACAGATACGCAGTATTTT.

In this sample, this clonotype turned up a few times. CDR3 sequence (DNA): TGCAGTGCTCCGTCGACAGGGGAGGGAGAGACCCAGTACTTC. It translates to CSAPSTGEGETQYF. The V gene is TRBV20-1, the J gene TRBJ2-5, with a possible D match to TRBD1 (8 bases). Germline values: CDR1 DFQATT, CDR2 SNEGSKA (reference sequence). V dropped 5 bases and J dropped 4 bases, with 17 bases sitting between them. The CDR3 contains 14 residues.

The chain joins TRBV12-3 or TRBV12-4 to TRBJ1-1; D remains ambiguous. V was shortened by 2 bases and J by 5 bases, with 15 bases between the two germline ends. CDR3 length equals 15 residues. The CDR3 spells CASSLIPGRGTEAFF. The CDR3 DNA sequence: TGTGCCAGCAGTTTAATCCCGGGCCGGGGAACTGAAGCTTTCTTT.

This clonotype has a handful of counts. The V call is TRBV6-5, the J call TRBJ2-5; 14 bases are shared with TRBD2. This CDR3 contains 16 residues. The V and J ends lost 6 bases and 5 bases, in that order; junction bases with no gene match: 8. Looked up from germline, CDR1 is MNHEY and CDR2 is SVGAGI. The CDR3, as DNA: TGTGCCAGCAGCCCAGGGACTAGCGGGGGCCATGAGACCCAGTACTTC. Translated: CASSPGTSGGHETQYF.

This clonotype occurred a few times. This chain links TRBV7-8 with TRBJ2-5, with 7 bases aligning to TRBD1. The germline V gene has CDR1 SGHVS and CDR2 FQNEAQ. Trimming removed 4 bases from V and 2 bases from J; junction bases left unmatched: 10. The CDR3 totals 16 residues. The CDR3 here is CASSSPRDSLQETQYF. CDR3 in DNA: TGTGCCAGCAGCTCTCCCCGGGACAGTCTACAAGAGACCCAGTACTTC.

This clonotype was seen more than once but under ten times. The gene calls are TRBV5-5 and TRBJ2-2, with 10 bases that match TRBD2. J was trimmed by 5 bases and V by 8 bases; bases with no gene match: 12. Germline-derived CDR1 and CDR2 are SGHKS and YYEKEE (reference sequence). The CDR3 runs 16 residues. As DNA, the CDR3 is TGTGCCAGTAGCCGGGCTAGCGGGAGAAGTACCGGGGAGCTGTTTTTT. As protein: CASSRASGRSTGELFF.